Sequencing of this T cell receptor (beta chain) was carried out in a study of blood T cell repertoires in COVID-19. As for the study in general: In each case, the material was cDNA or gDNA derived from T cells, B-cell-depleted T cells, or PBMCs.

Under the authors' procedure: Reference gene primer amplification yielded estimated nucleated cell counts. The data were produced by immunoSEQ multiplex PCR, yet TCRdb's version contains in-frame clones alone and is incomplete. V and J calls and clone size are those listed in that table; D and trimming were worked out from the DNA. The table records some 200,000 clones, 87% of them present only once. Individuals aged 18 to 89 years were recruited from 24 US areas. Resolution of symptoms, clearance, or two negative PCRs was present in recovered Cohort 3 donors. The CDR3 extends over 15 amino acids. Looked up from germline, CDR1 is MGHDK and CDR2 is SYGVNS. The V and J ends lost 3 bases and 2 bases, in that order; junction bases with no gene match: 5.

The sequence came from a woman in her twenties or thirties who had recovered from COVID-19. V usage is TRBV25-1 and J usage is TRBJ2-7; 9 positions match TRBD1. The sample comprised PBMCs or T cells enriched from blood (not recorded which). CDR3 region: CASSDTGGATYEQYF. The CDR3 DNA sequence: TGTGCCAGCAGTGACACAGGGGGCGCGACCTACGAGCAGTACTTC.